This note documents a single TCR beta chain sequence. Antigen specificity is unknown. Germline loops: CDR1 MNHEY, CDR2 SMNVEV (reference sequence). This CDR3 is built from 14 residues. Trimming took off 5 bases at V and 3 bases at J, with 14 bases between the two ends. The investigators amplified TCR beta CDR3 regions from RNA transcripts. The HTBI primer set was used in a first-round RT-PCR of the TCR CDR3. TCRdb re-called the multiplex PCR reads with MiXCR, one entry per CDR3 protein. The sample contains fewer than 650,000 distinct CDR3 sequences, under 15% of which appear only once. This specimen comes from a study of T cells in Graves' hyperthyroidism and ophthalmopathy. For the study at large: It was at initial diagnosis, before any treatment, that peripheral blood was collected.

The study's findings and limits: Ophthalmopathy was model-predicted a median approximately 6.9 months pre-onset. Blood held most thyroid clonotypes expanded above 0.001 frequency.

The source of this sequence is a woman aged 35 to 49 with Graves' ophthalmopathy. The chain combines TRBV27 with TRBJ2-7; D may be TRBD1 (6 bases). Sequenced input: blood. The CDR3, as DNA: TGTGCCAGCAGTCCGGACAGCTTCATCTACGAGCAGTACTTC. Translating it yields CASSPDSFIYEQYF.